This T cell receptor beta chain was sequenced for a study of T cells in Graves' hyperthyroidism and ophthalmopathy. TCR beta CDR3 region amplification was performed from RNA transcripts. HTBI primers were used for first-round RT-PCR of the TCR CDR3. Via MiXCR, TCRdb re-called the multiplex PCR reads, giving one row per CDR3 protein. The sample lists 560,000 or so distinct CDR3 sequences, 15% to 20% seen once, with roughly 44% in the top ten. This clonotype has ten or more counts. As yet, its antigen is unknown. Findings and limits, study-wide: Blood also showed most of the thyroid clonotypes that were expanded above 0.001.

Patients having uncontrolled infection, another autoimmune disease, pregnancy or lactation were not included. V shed 7 bases and J shed 2 bases, with 18 bases lying between them. The CDR3 contains 15 residues. Germline CDR1 MNHNS, CDR2 SASEGT. The chain couples TRBV6-1 to TRBJ2-7; D may be TRBD1 (7 bases). This sequence was found in a man in his forties or fifties with Graves' ophthalmopathy. The sequencing input was blood. The chain's CDR3 is CASTERQGGPYEQYF. For the CDR3, the DNA is TGTGCCAGCACCGAGCGGCAGGGGGGACCCTACGAGCAGTACTTC.